This T cell receptor beta chain stems from a study of CD4 T cells in relation to SARS-CoV-2 and coronaviruses. Study information: Patient ages ranged from about 20 to 72, median 38.

Sequencing was performed with immunoSEQ multiplex PCR; in TCRdb, only in-frame clones are kept and a portion is missing. The data hold some 30,000 clones, with 65% to 80% observed a single time. Worth noting for this clone: Its target is not known.

Germline CDR1 is MRHNA and CDR2 is SNTAGT. J gave up 4 bases and V 5 bases, and 4 bases lay outside the gene matches. CDR3 length equals 16 residues. CD4 enrichment then naive enrichment separated naive from memory CD4+ cells. The receptor's source is an adult with COVID-19. The sequenced material came from memory CD4+ T cells from PBMCs, cultured in vitro. This chain links TRBV6-4 with TRBJ2-3, with TRBD2 identical over 15 bases. The DNA for the CDR3 is TGTGCCAGCAGTTCGGGACTAGCGGGAGGCGCAGATACGCAGTATTTT. It codes for CASSSGLAGGADTQYF.